A single sample gave rise to the 10 T cell receptor beta chains below, sequenced in a study of T cell responses to AZD1222 COVID-19 vaccine. Here immunoSEQ multiplex PCR was the method, and the copy in TCRdb shows in-frame clones only, minus some. The repertoire includes some 130,000 clones, roughly nine tenths of them detected once, and 5% to 7.5% sits in the top ten. This material consisted of peripheral blood, taken on day 0 of AZD1222 vaccination. The receptors shown here come from an adult in good health.

The rearrangement links TRBV2 to TRBJ1-6; no clear D gene. Germline lookup yields CDR1 SNHLY and CDR2 FYNNEI. The CDR3 length is 15 residues. Trimming pared 6 bases from V and 3 bases from J, leaving 12 bases between. CDR3 DNA sequence: TGTGCCAGCAGGGCCGGGGTCCTCTATAATTCACCCCTCCACTTT. Translating gives CASRAGVLYNSPLHF.

This chain joins TRBV2 and TRBJ1-2; 9 nucleotides line up with TRBD1. The CDR3 is 14 amino acids. The trim removed 5 bases at V and 8 bases at J, leaving 9 bases unmatched. Germline CDR1 and CDR2: SNHLY and FYNNEI. The DNA of the CDR3 is TGTGCCAGCAGTTCACAGGGGGCGGCTGGGGGCTACACCTTC. It encodes CASSSQGAAGGYTF.

In DNA, the CDR3 is TGCGCCAGCAGTGAGTCTCATAGACAGCTCTATGGCTACACCTTC. Its protein is CASSESHRQLYGYTF. This chain joins TRBV10-2 and TRBJ1-2; possible D gene TRBD1, 5 bases. Trimming took 0 bases from V and 4 from J, leaving 12 bases between them. The CDR3 loop spans 15 amino acids. The germline V gene encodes CDR1 WSHSY and CDR2 SAAADI.

The J gene is TRBJ1-4, the V gene TRBV3-1 (or the pseudogene TRBV3-2), with 7 nucleotides matching TRBD1. Per the germline V gene, CDR1 is LGHDT and CDR2 is YNNKEL (reference sequence). CDR3 length: 14 residues. Germline trimming cut 1 base from V and 8 bases from J; bases unmatched to any gene: 4. In DNA form, the CDR3 reads TGTGCCAGCAGCCAAGTGGGACAGCGAGAAAAACTGTTTTTT. Its translation is CASSQVGQREKLFF.

In this sample, this clone turned up once. The CDR3 sequence: CASSGSGGALMNTGELFF. DNA of the CDR3: TGTGCCAGCTCGGGAAGCGGGGGGGCCTTAATGAACACCGGGGAGCTGTTTTTT. This rearrangement joins TRBV2 to TRBJ2-2; 10 nucleotides match TRBD2. CDR1 SNHLY and CDR2 FYNNEI come from the germline V gene. Trimming removed 8 bases from V and 1 base from J; junction bases left unmatched: 13. The CDR3 is made up of 18 amino acids.

This clone was detected once. J is TRBJ2-7 and V is TRBV18; D perhaps matches TRBD1 (6 bases). Deletions cut 6 bases from V and 4 bases from J, with 10 bases between. The CDR3 is 12 residues long. Per germline, CDR1 KGHSH and CDR2 LQKENI. In DNA form, the CDR3 reads TGTGCCAGCTCCCTACAGGGTTACGAGCAGTACTTC. Its translation: CASSLQGYEQYF.

The rearrangement links TRBV15 to TRBJ1-5; no firm D call. The V and J ends lost 5 bases and 3 bases respectively, with 14 bases between them. Germline CDR1 reads LNHNV; CDR2 reads YYDKDF (reference sequence). This CDR3 region has 15 residues. The CDR3 region has the DNA TGTGCCACCAGCGTAAGTCGGCAGTACAATCAGCCCCAGCATTTT. Protein: CATSVSRQYNQPQHF.

This chain uses TRBV5-1 with TRBJ1-2, with 7 bases fitting TRBD1. V shed 4 bases, J shed 4 bases, and the junction held 10 bases outside the gene matches. This CDR3 has 15 residues. Germline assignment: CDR1 SGHRS and CDR2 YFSETQ. The CDR3: CASSPGGGGSYGYTF. The CDR3 DNA sequence: TGCGCCAGCAGCCCCGGTGGAGGGGGCAGCTATGGCTACACCTTC.

This chain joins TRBV6-5 and TRBJ2-5; D not resolved. The germline V and J ends were trimmed by 0 bases and 11 bases, with 19 bases remaining between them. There are 15 residues in the CDR3. Germline CDR1 and CDR2: MNHEY and SVGAGI. CDR3 bases: TGTGCCAGCAGTTACTCTCGCATAGGGTTTGGGCATCAGTACTTC. It encodes CASSYSRIGFGHQYF.

The chain joins TRBV10-3 to TRBJ1-3, with D tentatively TRBD1 (5 bases). With 7 bases removed from V and 2 bases from J, the gap between germline ends came to 18 bases. The CDR3 covers 16 residues. Germline CDR1 ENHRY, CDR2 SYGVKD. The CDR3 spells CAITFSGSGAGNTIYF. The CDR3 DNA follows: TGTGCCATCACTTTTTCAGGGTCTGGAGCTGGAAACACCATATATTTT.